These T cell receptor beta chains were read from a single sample in a study of spatial heterogeneity in lung cancer. TCRdb reprocessed the 5' RACE reads with MiXCR, giving one entry per CDR3 protein. The sample lists some 120,000 distinct CDR3 sequences, over 9% seen once, with 16% in the top ten. Sequenced here: PBMCs, sampled at follow-up. These TCRs come from a male donor with early-stage non-small cell lung cancer. CDR3s include the opening cysteine and the closing phenylalanine or tryptophan. Each record gives: D gene, V gene, J gene, clone size, CDR3 protein, CDR3 DNA. D genes are given only for firm matches. Clone size is not always given. Where it is, it says once, few, many or a class for expanded clones.

.	TRBV28	TRBJ1-2	few	CASSSGGDYGYTF	TGTGCCAGCAGTTCGGGGGGCGACTATGGCTACACCTTC
.	TRBV6-6	TRBJ1-2	few	CASSLEGIHGYTF	TGTGCCAGCAGCCTCGAGGGGATCCATGGCTACACCTTC
.	TRBV15	TRBJ2-3	.	CATSRDVGAGDTQYF	TGTGCCACCAGCAGAGATGTGGGGGCCGGGGATACGCAGTATTTT
TRBD1	TRBV5-6	TRBJ2-1	many	CASSRGQGPFF	TGTGCCAGCAGCAGAGGACAGGGGCCGTTCTTC
.	TRBV5-1	TRBJ2-6	.	CASSLQGTGANVLTF	TGCGCCAGCAGCTTGCAGGGAACTGGGGCCAACGTCCTGACTTTC
TRBD2	TRBV4-2	TRBJ2-1	.	CASSQVTSGPPEPFF	TGTGCCAGCAGCCAGGTCACTAGCGGGCCCCCGGAACCGTTCTTC
.	TRBV5-4	TRBJ1-1	.	CASSFRFRDRIEAFF	TGTGCCAGCAGCTTCAGATTCCGGGACCGAATTGAAGCTTTCTTT
.	TRBV5-1	TRBJ2-4	.	CASSFGQKNIQYF	TGCGCCAGCAGCTTCGGCCAAAAAAACATTCAGTACTTC
.	TRBV7-8	TRBJ1-6	few	CASSLGSSYNSPLHF	TGTGCCAGCAGCCTAGGGAGCTCCTATAATTCACCCCTCCACTTT
.	TRBV29-1	TRBJ2-7	few	CSVSGGDSLYEQYF	TGCAGCGTCTCGGGTGGCGACAGTCTCTACGAGCAGTACTTC
.	TRBV4-1	TRBJ2-6	many	CASSQSSLSSGANVLTF	TGCGCCAGCAGCCAATCGTCTCTGAGCTCTGGGGCCAACGTCCTGACTTTC
.	TRBV4-2	TRBJ2-3	many	CASSQEAGLSPDTQYF	TGTGCCAGCAGCCAAGAAGCCGGTCTGTCGCCAGATACGCAGTATTTT
.	TRBV7-9	TRBJ1-1	.	CASSLDANTEAFF	TGTGCCAGCAGCTTAGATGCCAACACTGAAGCTTTCTTT
TRBD1	TRBV7-6	TRBJ2-7	few	CASSSRTGEHEQYF	TGTGCCAGCAGCTCTCGGACAGGGGAGCACGAGCAGTACTTC
TRBD2	TRBV6-5	TRBJ2-3	many	CASSFSGGAGTDTQYF	TGTGCCAGCAGTTTTAGCGGGGGGGCCGGAACAGATACGCAGTATTTT
TRBD1	TRBV7-7	TRBJ2-7	few	CASSRYATGESYEQYF	TGTGCCAGCAGCCGTTATGCGACAGGGGAGTCCTACGAGCAGTACTTC
TRBD1	TRBV6-1	TRBJ1-3	few	CASNTERTGISGNTIYF	TGTGCCAGCAATACAGAGCGGACAGGGATCTCTGGAAACACCATATATTTT
.	TRBV6-5	TRBJ1-5	many	CASSYGSKGGNQPQHF	TGTGCCAGCAGTTACGGGTCGAAGGGAGGCAATCAGCCCCAGCATTTT
TRBD2	TRBV12-3/TRBV12-4	TRBJ2-1	few	CASSLTSGAFF	TGTGCCAGCAGTTTAACTAGCGGGGCGTTCTTC
.	TRBV4-3	TRBJ1-2	.	CASSQVGPAYGYTF	TGCGCCAGCAGCCAAGTAGGGCCAGCGTATGGCTACACCTTC
.	TRBV3-1	TRBJ2-5	.	CASSQAGRQETQYF	TGTGCCAGCAGCCAGGCGGGACGCCAAGAGACCCAGTACTTC
.	TRBV9	TRBJ2-3	few	CASSPGGDSTQYF	TGTGCCAGCAGCCCAGGAGGGGACAGCACGCAGTATTTT
TRBD1	TRBV5-1	TRBJ2-7	many	CASSRDRAEQYF	TGCGCCAGCAGTCGGGACAGGGCCGAGCAGTACTTC
.	TRBV5-5	TRBJ1-3	.	CASSFARGSGNTIYF	TGTGCCAGCAGCTTCGCTCGGGGCTCTGGAAACACCATATATTTT
.	TRBV9	TRBJ2-2	many	CASSVGAPNTGELFF	TGTGCCAGCAGCGTCGGGGCACCGAACACCGGGGAGCTGTTTTTT
TRBD1	TRBV9	TRBJ2-7	many	CASSVRDSTTEQYF	TGTGCCAGCAGTGTAAGGGACAGTACTACCGAGCAGTACTTC
TRBD1	TRBV7-2	TRBJ2-7	many	CASSLSGQGNEQYF	TGTGCCAGCAGCTTGTCGGGACAGGGTAACGAGCAGTACTTC
.	TRBV7-9	TRBJ2-5	few	CASVSVPETQYF	TGTGCCAGCGTCTCAGTCCCAGAGACCCAGTACTTC
TRBD1	TRBV6-5	TRBJ2-1	many	CASSYSGQPTASEQFF	TGTGCCAGCAGTTACTCGGGACAGCCGACTGCGTCTGAGCAGTTCTTC
TRBD2	TRBV29-1	TRBJ2-6	many	CSVGRAGLSGANVLTF	TGCAGCGTGGGGAGGGCAGGTCTCTCTGGGGCCAACGTCCTGACTTTC
.	TRBV3-1	TRBJ2-7	few	CASSLRRGEQYF	TGTGCCAGCAGCCTAAGGAGGGGGGAGCAGTACTTC
.	TRBV19	TRBJ2-5	few	CASIANRKNGETQYF	TGTGCCAGTATCGCGAACAGGAAAAACGGAGAGACCCAGTACTTC
TRBD1	TRBV30	TRBJ2-4	few	CAWNPGQGRNIQYF	TGTGCCTGGAACCCCGGACAGGGCAGGAACATTCAGTACTTC
TRBD1	TRBV7-8	TRBJ2-7	.	CASREGTDQSLYEQYF	TGTGCCAGCAGGGAAGGGACAGACCAAAGTCTCTACGAGCAGTACTTC
TRBD2	TRBV3-1	TRBJ2-3	.	CASSLAGGRTQYF	TGTGCCAGCAGCCTAGCGGGGGGGCGGACGCAGTATTTT
.	TRBV28	TRBJ1-6	many	CASRGHPALNSPLHF	TGTGCCAGCAGGGGACACCCGGCTCTGAATTCACCCCTCCACTTT
.	TRBV27	TRBJ2-7	many	CASSALTSYEQYF	TGTGCCAGCAGTGCCTTGACTAGCTACGAGCAGTACTTC
TRBD2	TRBV19	TRBJ2-3	.	CASSLPSGAGTDTQYF	TGTGCCAGTAGTCTACCCAGCGGGGCAGGCACAGATACGCAGTATTTT
TRBD1	TRBV12-3/TRBV12-4	TRBJ2-7	many	CASSLGTGGEQYF	TGTGCCAGCAGTTTAGGGACAGGGGGCGAGCAGTACTTC
.	TRBV29-1	TRBJ1-1	many	CSVEKGITEAFF	TGCAGCGTTGAAAAGGGAATCACTGAAGCTTTCTTT
.	TRBV29-1	TRBJ1-1	many	CSVESQLNTEAFF	TGCAGCGTTGAAAGTCAGCTGAACACTGAAGCTTTCTTT
TRBD2	TRBV4-3	TRBJ2-7	.	CASSQERASGVYEQYF	TGCGCCAGCAGCCAAGAAAGGGCAAGCGGGGTATACGAGCAGTACTTC
TRBD2	TRBV14	TRBJ2-3	.	CASSRTSGHITDTQYF	TGTGCCAGCAGCCGGACTAGCGGACATATCACAGATACGCAGTATTTT
.	TRBV28	TRBJ2-7	.	CASSWTYEQYF	TGTGCCAGCAGTTGGACCTACGAGCAGTACTTC
.	TRBV7-9	TRBJ2-1	many	CASSESSYNEQFF	TGTGCCAGCAGCGAGAGCTCCTACAATGAGCAGTTCTTC
TRBD1	TRBV30	TRBJ2-2	.	CACTGTGGIGELFF	TGTGCCTGCACAGGGACAGGGGGAATCGGGGAGCTGTTTTTT
.	TRBV30	TRBJ2-7	few	CAWKGLGSYEQYF	TGTGCCTGGAAGGGGCTGGGGAGCTACGAGCAGTACTTC
TRBD1	TRBV5-1	TRBJ1-5	many	CASSPGTGGRFSNQPQHF	TGCGCCAGCAGCCCCGGGACAGGGGGCCGATTTAGCAATCAGCCCCAGCATTTT
TRBD1	TRBV13	TRBJ2-7	many	CASSSSGGRGQYF	TGTGCCAGCAGCTCCTCAGGGGGAAGGGGGCAGTACTTC
TRBD1	TRBV5-4	TRBJ2-7	.	CASSKDRGRNEQYF	TGTGCCAGCAGCAAAGACAGGGGAAGGAACGAGCAGTACTTC
.	TRBV10-3	TRBJ1-5	few	CAISVTDHSNQPQHF	TGTGCCATCAGTGTCACCGATCATAGCAATCAGCCCCAGCATTTT
.	TRBV6-1	TRBJ1-1	once	CASSERMAGAEAFF	TGTGCCAGCAGTGAACGGATGGCAGGAGCTGAAGCTTTCTTT
.	TRBV10-3	TRBJ1-2	many	CAISESGLGYTF	TGTGCCATCAGTGAATCTGGGCTCGGCTACACCTTC
.	TRBV18	TRBJ2-3	.	CASSSRQTDTQYF	TGTGCCAGCTCATCTCGACAGACAGATACGCAGTATTTT
.	TRBV6-1	TRBJ2-4	.	CASSEATVLAKNIQYF	TGTGCCAGCAGTGAAGCGACAGTTCTAGCCAAAAACATTCAGTACTTC
.	TRBV27	TRBJ2-1	many	CASSLYGSEQFF	TGTGCCAGCAGTTTATATGGCAGTGAGCAGTTCTTC